The 32 T cell receptor beta chains listed next were all sequenced from one sample in a study of blood T cell repertoires in COVID-19. Generated by immunoSEQ multiplex PCR, the TCRdb table keeps only in-frame clones and is missing some. The sample carries fewer than 130,000 clones, 70% to 90% recorded once. Source material: peripheral blood. These TCRs come from a human donor in a cohort sampled during active COVID-19.

Here the CDR3 reads CATVTSGRPSREQYF. CDR3 in DNA: TGTGCCACCGTGACTAGCGGGAGGCCGTCACGGGAGCAGTACTTC. The chain has TRBV28 and TRBJ2-7, with 13 nucleotides matching TRBD2. The length of the CDR3 is 15 residues. The ends lost 10 bases at V and 7 bases at J; junction bases unmatched: 13. Per germline, CDR1 MDHEN and CDR2 SYDVKM.

The chain employs TRBV2 and TRBJ1-5, with 7 bases matching TRBD1. CDR1 and CDR2 from the germline V gene are SNHLY and FYNNEI. There are 14 residues in the CDR3. Trimming removed 4 bases from V and 5 bases from J; junction bases left unmatched: 5. CDR3 coding DNA: TGTGCCAGCAGTGTAGAGGGGGCCTATCAGCCCCAGCATTTT. Amino acids: CASSVEGAYQPQHF.

As to this clone: The sample contains more than one DNA sequence encoding this CDR3. The chain links TRBV27 to TRBJ2-7; D gene unclear. CDR1 and CDR2 (germline): MNHEY, SMNVEV (reference sequence). The CDR3 has 13 amino acids. Trimming removed 3 bases at V and 4 bases at J, with 10 bases between. The CDR3 loop reads CASSFGSRYEQYF. CDR3 DNA sequence: TGTGCCAGCAGTTTCGGTAGCCGGTACGAGCAGTACTTC.

J is TRBJ2-1 and V is TRBV11-3, with TRBD2 identical over 10 bases. The V gene end was trimmed by 1 base and the J gene end by 7 bases; junction bases not matched to a gene: 10. The germline gives CDR1 SGHNT, CDR2 YENEEA. The CDR3 extends over 17 amino acids. The CDR3 spells CASSLGSTSGKTNEQFF. CDR3 nucleotide sequence: TGTGCCAGCAGCTTAGGTTCAACTAGCGGGAAAACGAATGAGCAGTTCTTC. The whole variable domain, filled in from reference TRBV11-3 and TRBJ2-1, reads EAGVVQSPRYKIIEKKQPVAFWCNPISGHNTLYWYLQNLGQGPELLIRYENEEAVDDSQLPKDRFSAERLKGVDSTLKIQPAELGDSAVYLCASSLGSTSGKTNEQFFGPGTRLTVL.

This clone showed up just a few times. This chain joins TRBV28 and TRBJ2-1, with 14 bases lining up with TRBD2. The CDR3 length is 16 residues. V lost 11 bases and J lost 4; bases outside the gene matches: 10. CDR1 is MDHEN, CDR2 SYDVKM, per germline. The DNA for the CDR3 is TGTGCCGTTTTGGGACTAGCGGGAGAGTCGTACAATGAGCAGTTCTTC. This codes for CAVLGLAGESYNEQFF.

The chain links TRBV21-1 to TRBJ1-1; the DNA was not used to check the table's D call, TRBD1. TRBV21-1 is reported as a pseudogene. The CDR3 consists of 15 residues. The CDR3 reads CASSKGTALNTEAFF. As DNA, the CDR3 is TGTGCCAGCAGCAAAGGGACAGCTCTGAACACTGAAGCTTTCTTT.

This clone came up once. V gene TRBV5-1 combines with J gene TRBJ1-6; 9 bases align to TRBD1. Germline loops: CDR1 SGHRS, CDR2 YFSETQ. The CDR3 consists of 16 residues. With 3 bases clipped from V and 6 bases from J, the junction kept 7 bases outside the gene matches. The CDR3 DNA follows: TGCGCCAGCAGCTGGGGACAGGGTAACCGTAATTCACCCCTCCACTTT. Residues: CASSWGQGNRNSPLHF. Drawing the rest from reference TRBV5-1 and TRBJ1-6, the complete variable domain is KAGVTQTPRYLIKTRGQQVTLSCSPISGHRSVSWYQQTPGQGLQFLFEYFSETQRNKGNFPGRFSGRQFSNSRSEMNVSTLELGDSALYLCASSWGQGNRNSPLHFGNGTRLTVT.

The chain combines TRBV27 with TRBJ1-6; 10 nucleotides line up with TRBD1. This CDR3 region has 17 residues. The germline V gene encodes CDR1 MNHEY and CDR2 SMNVEV (reference sequence). V was pared by 5 bases and J by 9 bases, with 13 bases of the junction left unmatched. CDR3 amino acids: CASSGFGGQGQGSPLHF. As DNA, the CDR3 is TGTGCCAGCAGTGGGTTCGGGGGACAGGGGCAGGGTTCACCCCTCCACTTT.

V is TRBV5-1 and J is TRBJ2-1; 7 nucleotides align to TRBD1. Germline V CDR1 and CDR2: SGHRS, YFSETQ. This CDR3 comprises 16 residues. V gave up 3 bases and J gave up 0 bases; unmatched junction bases: 6. Here the CDR3 reads CASSSDQGVSYNEQFF. In DNA form, the CDR3 reads TGCGCCAGCAGCTCGGATCAGGGGGTCTCCTACAATGAGCAGTTCTTC. The complete variable domain, with remaining parts taken from reference TRBV5-1 and TRBJ2-1, reads KAGVTQTPRYLIKTRGQQVTLSCSPISGHRSVSWYQQTPGQGLQFLFEYFSETQRNKGNFPGRFSGRQFSNSRSEMNVSTLELGDSALYLCASSSDQGVSYNEQFFGPGTRLTVL.

The chain has TRBV27 and TRBJ1-6; TRBD1 agrees at 8 bases. The CDR3 has 15 amino acids. Germline lookup yields CDR1 MNHEY and CDR2 SMNVEV (reference sequence). V shed 6 bases, J shed 4 bases, and the junction held 5 bases outside the gene matches. CDR3 bases: TGTGCCAGCAGCCAGGACAGGGAATATAATTCACCCCTCCACTTT. Translating gives CASSQDREYNSPLHF.

V gene TRBV19 combines with J gene TRBJ1-5; 9 positions agree with TRBD1. This CDR3 comprises 15 residues. The J segment lost 4 bases and the V segment lost 2 bases, leaving 3 bases of the junction unmatched. CDR1 is LNHDA, CDR2 SQIVND, per germline (reference sequence). CDR3 in amino acids: CASSITGGKNQPQHF. CDR3 DNA: TGTGCCAGTAGTATAACAGGGGGCAAAAATCAGCCCCAGCATTTT.

V gene TRBV28 combines with J gene TRBJ1-2; D unresolved. V dropped 3 bases and J dropped 2 bases, with 10 bases sitting between them. Germline CDR1 and CDR2: MDHEN and SYDVKM. The CDR3 covers 14 residues. This chain's CDR3 is CASSLGGRNYGYTF. The CDR3 coding sequence is TGTGCCAGCAGTTTGGGAGGACGCAACTATGGCTACACCTTC.

The chain has TRBV6-5 and TRBJ1-5; the D is unclear. This CDR3 has 12 amino acids. The germline V gene encodes CDR1 MNHEY and CDR2 SVGAGI. Trimming cost V 8 bases and J 2 bases, with 7 bases left between them. CDR3 nucleotide sequence: TGTGCCAGCGGAGGAGGCAATCAGCCCCAGCATTTT. As protein: CASGGGNQPQHF.

This clone was detected once. The V gene is TRBV23-1, the J gene TRBJ1-1; the D gene is possibly TRBD1 (5 bases). TRBV23-1 is an ORF; its function is uncertain. V lost 2 bases, J lost 4 bases, and 11 bases lay in between. The CDR3 length is 14 residues. CDR3 residues: CASSQGGEVTEAFF. The DNA for the CDR3 is TGCGCCAGCAGTCAAGGGGGGGAAGTCACTGAAGCTTTCTTT.

This chain connects TRBV7-9 to TRBJ2-7; a possible D gene is TRBD1 (6 bases). Germline CDR1 reads SEHNR; CDR2 reads FQNEAQ (reference sequence). Deletions cut 1 base from V and 4 bases from J, with 11 bases between. The CDR3 runs 14 residues. The DNA of the CDR3 is TGTGCCAGCAGCTTAGGGACAGCTTGGTACGAGCAGTACTTC. Encoded protein: CASSLGTAWYEQYF.

This chain links TRBV7-9 with TRBJ2-3; TRBD2 matches at 8 bases. V was clipped by 8 bases and J by 2 bases; unmatched bases: 3. Germline V CDR1 and CDR2: SEHNR, FQNEAQ (reference sequence). The CDR3 is 13 residues long. The CDR3 sequence is CASSGGATDTQYF. The CDR3 region has the DNA TGTGCCAGCTCGGGAGGGGCCACAGATACGCAGTATTTT.

The chain employs TRBV2 and TRBJ2-7; 7 nucleotides align to TRBD2. The germline gives CDR1 SNHLY, CDR2 FYNNEI. The CDR3 consists of 18 residues. V was clipped by 4 bases and J by 5 bases; unmatched bases: 20. DNA of the CDR3: TGTGCCAGCAGTGTGTCTCTTGGCGGGGAGGGTATATCGCACGAGCAGTACTTC. Translating it yields CASSVSLGGEGISHEQYF.

This chain links TRBV6-4 with TRBJ2-3; 8 nucleotides line up with TRBD2. CDR1 and CDR2 (germline): MRHNA, SNTAGT. V dropped 6 bases and J dropped 4; count of bases not matched to a gene: 6. The CDR3 loop spans 14 amino acids. The CDR3 sequence is CASRPTSAADTQYF. In DNA, the CDR3 is TGTGCCAGCAGACCGACTAGCGCCGCAGATACGCAGTATTTT.

V and J are TRBV6-5 and TRBJ1-1; 8 bases align to TRBD1. Losses at the gene ends were 2 bases for V and 12 bases for J; bases not matched to a gene: 5. This CDR3 has 12 residues. In germline, CDR1 is MNHEY, CDR2 SVGAGI. CDR3: CASSYGQGATFF. CDR3 coding DNA: TGTGCCAGCAGTTACGGACAGGGAGCGACTTTCTTT.

The genes are TRBV19 and TRBJ2-7; 9 nucleotides line up with TRBD2. Germline V gives CDR1 LNHDA, CDR2 SQIVND (reference sequence). The CDR3 sequence is 15 residues long. With 1 base clipped from V and 4 bases from J, the junction kept 5 bases outside the gene matches. The CDR3 DNA sequence: TGTGCCAGTAGTATAGGCGGTAGCGGGGGATACGAGCAGTACTTC. It specifies CASSIGGSGGYEQYF.

The J gene is TRBJ1-1, the V gene TRBV5-1; 8 nucleotides line up with TRBD1. The germline V gene has CDR1 SGHRS and CDR2 YFSETQ. Germline trimming cut 4 bases from V and 1 base from J; bases unmatched to any gene: 3. The CDR3 loop spans 14 amino acids. The CDR3, as DNA: TGCGCCAGCAGCCCCGGGACAGGGAACACTGAAGCTTTCTTT. Protein product: CASSPGTGNTEAFF.

V gene TRBV20-1 combines with J gene TRBJ2-1; D call uncertain. In germline, CDR1 is DFQATT, CDR2 SNEGSKA (reference sequence). V was trimmed by 3 bases and J by 6 bases, leaving 6 bases between them. This CDR3 is built from 11 residues. CDR3 loop: CSASAFNEQFF. In DNA, the CDR3 is TGCAGTGCTAGTGCGTTCAATGAGCAGTTCTTC.

This rearrangement joins TRBV28 to TRBJ2-7; TRBD2 agrees at 9 bases. CDR3 length: 14 amino acids. V was pared by 3 bases and J by 2 bases, with 2 bases of the junction left unmatched. CDR1 MDHEN and CDR2 SYDVKM come from the germline V gene. CDR3 nucleotide sequence: TGTGCCAGCAGTTTGTTAGCGGGAGCCTACGAGCAGTACTTC. It codes for CASSLLAGAYEQYF. The complete variable domain, with remaining parts taken from reference TRBV28 and TRBJ2-7, reads DVKVTQSSRYLVKRTGEKVFLECVQDMDHENMFWYRQDPGLGLRLIYFSYDVKMKEKGDIPEGYSVSREKKERFSLILESASTNQTSMYLCASSLLAGAYEQYFGPGTRLTVT.

The rearrangement links TRBV7-9 to TRBJ2-7; D is perhaps TRBD2 (5 bases). The CDR3 is 15 amino acids. The V end lost 2 bases, the J end lost 0 bases, and 11 bases lay between the germline ends. Germline CDR1 SEHNR, CDR2 FQNEAQ (reference sequence). CDR3 DNA: TGTGCCAGCAGCTTAAGGTCGGGGTTCTCCTACGAGCAGTACTTC. It specifies CASSLRSGFSYEQYF.

The chain recombines TRBV4-1 with TRBJ2-5; 7 positions match TRBD1. Germline V gives CDR1 MGHRA, CDR2 YSYEKL. V lost 5 bases and J lost 2; bases outside the gene matches: 5. The CDR3 is 14 residues long. CDR3 in DNA: TGCGCCAGCAGCGACCGGGACAGTCAAGAGACCCAGTACTTC. Protein sequence: CASSDRDSQETQYF.

The chain combines TRBV4-1 with TRBJ1-1; 7 nucleotides agree with TRBD1. From germline, CDR1 is MGHRA and CDR2 YSYEKL. This CDR3 region has 15 residues. V shed 1 base and J 4 bases; nucleotides not matched to a gene: 6. CDR3 bases: TGCGCCAGCAGCCAAGGGGACAGAGACTCCACTGAAGCTTTCTTT. It translates to CASSQGDRDSTEAFF.

The J gene is TRBJ1-1, the V gene TRBV29-1; maybe TRBD1 (5 bases). Per the germline V gene, CDR1 is SQVTM and CDR2 is ANQGSEA. V was pared by 7 bases and J by 5 bases, with 11 bases between. CDR3 length equals 11 residues. In nucleotides, the CDR3 is TGCAGCGGAAGAAAGGGGACTGAAGCTTTCTTT. The encoded protein is CSGRKGTEAFF. Filled out from reference TRBV29-1 and TRBJ1-1, the complete variable domain reads SAVISQKPSRDICQRGTSLTIQCQVDSQVTMMFWYRQQPGQSLTLIATANQGSEATYESGFVIDKFPISRPNLTFSTLTVSNMSPEDSSIYLCSGRKGTEAFFGQGTRLTVV.

The chain couples TRBV9 to TRBJ1-1; D remains unclear. Germline values: CDR1 SGDLS, CDR2 YYNGEE. V was shortened by 0 bases and J by 7 bases, with 4 bases between the two germline ends. This CDR3 has 11 amino acids. CDR3 in DNA: TGTGCCAGCAGCGTAGTAGTTGAAGCTTTCTTT. It is translated as CASSVVVEAFF.

The chain is built from TRBV4-1 and TRBJ2-2; 8 bases agree with TRBD1. J was trimmed by 6 bases and V by 5 bases; bases with no gene match: 11. Germline V gives CDR1 MGHRA, CDR2 YSYEKL. The CDR3 has 16 residues. For the CDR3, the DNA is TGCGCCAGCAGCTCCCGGACAGGGCTTCCGGCCGGGGAGCTGTTTTTT. It specifies CASSSRTGLPAGELFF.

The chain carries TRBV3-1 (or the pseudogene TRBV3-2) and TRBJ2-7; tentative D call: TRBD1 (6 bases). Germline CDR1 is LGHDT and CDR2 is YNNKEL (reference sequence). The CDR3 runs to 14 residues. Trimming removed 8 bases from V and 0 bases from J, with 14 bases in between. In DNA form, the CDR3 reads TGTGCCAGCCGCGACAGGCGGAGCTCCTACGAGCAGTACTTC. It specifies CASRDRRSSYEQYF.

Note on this clone: The conserved phenylalanine or tryptophan normally closing the CDR3 is absent here, so this likely arose from a read error. The limits of the CDR3 on the DNA are not certain, so only TCRdb's listed CDR3 is given. This chain uses TRBV2 with TRBJ1-2. Germline V gene data show CDR1 as SNHLY and CDR2 as FYNNEI. The CDR3 is 13 amino acids long, termini counted. CDR3 loop: CASSATGSRSIFA.

This chain joins TRBV5-8 and TRBJ2-2; TRBD1 agrees at 7 bases. V dropped 3 bases and J dropped 5; count of bases not matched to a gene: 7. CDR3 length equals 15 residues. Germline V CDR1 and CDR2: SGHTS, YDEGEE. The CDR3 DNA reads TGTGCCAGCAGCTCCACAGGGGTATGGACCGGGGAGCTGTTTTTT. The encoded protein is CASSSTGVWTGELFF.